A selection of T cell receptor beta chains follows, all from one sample in a study of blood T cells in healthy people across ages. TCRdb called the 5' RACE reads again in MiXCR, with one record for every CDR3 protein. Of 1.5 million to 2 million distinct CDR3 sequences listed, roughly 28% are singletons. The sample was blood. All receptors derive from a woman in her twenties or thirties in good health. CDR3s include the opening cysteine and the closing phenylalanine or tryptophan. Fields, in order: D gene, clone size, V gene, J gene, CDR3 protein, CDR3 DNA. D genes are given only for firm matches. Size tells how often a clone was seen (once, few, many) or the class of an expanded clone, and some rows leave it out.

d_gene: -
abundance: many
v_gene: TRBV6-6
j_gene: TRBJ2-7
CDR3aa: CASSYSSRYEQYF
CDR3nt: TGTGCCAGCAGTTACTCGAGTAGGTACGAGCAGTACTTC

d_gene: TRBD2
abundance: many
v_gene: TRBV7-2
j_gene: TRBJ2-7
CDR3aa: CASSFSGSGEQYF
CDR3nt: TGTGCCAGCAGCTTTAGCGGGAGTGGGGAGCAGTACTTC

d_gene: TRBD2
abundance: -
v_gene: TRBV7-9
j_gene: TRBJ2-3
CDR3aa: CASSRRLANTDTQYF
CDR3nt: TGTGCCAGCAGCCGGCGACTAGCGAACACAGATACGCAGTATTTT

d_gene: TRBD1
abundance: -
v_gene: TRBV20-1
j_gene: TRBJ1-4
CDR3aa: CSARPGGGEKLFF
CDR3nt: TGCAGTGCTAGGCCAGGGGGAGGTGAAAAACTGTTTTTT

d_gene: TRBD1
abundance: -
v_gene: TRBV7-2
j_gene: TRBJ1-4
CDR3aa: CASSLDRGGLNEKLFF
CDR3nt: TGTGCCAGCAGCTTGGACAGGGGGGGGCTCAATGAAAAACTGTTTTTT

d_gene: TRBD1
abundance: -
v_gene: TRBV14
j_gene: TRBJ2-2
CDR3aa: CASSQQAGTGPWKGTGELFF
CDR3nt: TGTGCCAGCAGCCAACAGGCCGGGACAGGACCCTGGAAGGGCACCGGGGAGCTGTTTTTT

d_gene: -
abundance: -
v_gene: TRBV7-9
j_gene: TRBJ1-2
CDR3aa: CASSTGRVGGYTF
CDR3nt: TGTGCCAGCAGCACCGGTAGGGTCGGCGGCTACACCTTC

d_gene: -
abundance: -
v_gene: TRBV12-3/TRBV12-4
j_gene: TRBJ2-1
CDR3aa: CASSCGGGGDEQFF
CDR3nt: TGTGCCAGCAGTTGTGGCGGAGGAGGGGATGAGCAGTTCTTC

d_gene: TRBD1
abundance: few
v_gene: TRBV7-9
j_gene: TRBJ1-2
CDR3aa: CASSAQTGGYGYTF
CDR3nt: TGTGCCAGCAGCGCCCAAACAGGGGGCTATGGCTACACCTTC

d_gene: TRBD2
abundance: few
v_gene: TRBV9
j_gene: TRBJ2-1
CDR3aa: CASSVGTSGGANLDEQFF
CDR3nt: TGTGCCAGCAGCGTAGGGACTAGCGGGGGGGCCAACCTGGATGAGCAGTTCTTC

d_gene: -
abundance: -
v_gene: TRBV6-5
j_gene: TRBJ1-4
CDR3aa: CASSYSRGPNEKLFF
CDR3nt: TGTGCCAGCAGTTACAGTCGGGGGCCGAATGAAAAACTGTTTTTT

d_gene: TRBD1
abundance: -
v_gene: TRBV6-1
j_gene: TRBJ1-2
CDR3aa: CASSEAGQGAPSPYGYTF
CDR3nt: TGTGCCAGCAGTGAAGCGGGACAGGGGGCGCCCAGCCCCTATGGCTACACCTTC

d_gene: -
abundance: -
v_gene: TRBV14
j_gene: TRBJ2-5
CDR3aa: CASSQLRQETQYF
CDR3nt: TGTGCCAGCAGCCAACTTCGGCAAGAGACCCAGTACTTC

d_gene: TRBD2
abundance: -
v_gene: TRBV27
j_gene: TRBJ2-3
CDR3aa: CASSSPRTSGSTDTQYF
CDR3nt: TGTGCCAGCAGTTCGCCCCGGACTAGCGGAAGCACAGATACGCAGTATTTT

d_gene: TRBD1
abundance: -
v_gene: TRBV27
j_gene: TRBJ1-2
CDR3aa: CASSEIGTERGHTF
CDR3nt: TGTGCCAGCAGTGAAATCGGGACAGAAAGGGGCCACACCTTC

d_gene: TRBD2
abundance: few
v_gene: TRBV29-1
j_gene: TRBJ2-1
CDR3aa: CSVAGTSGVVEQFF
CDR3nt: TGCAGCGTCGCGGGGACTAGCGGTGTTGTGGAGCAGTTCTTC

d_gene: TRBD2
abundance: few
v_gene: TRBV7-2
j_gene: TRBJ2-7
CDR3aa: CASSRSQRETYEQYF
CDR3nt: TGTGCCAGCAGCCGGTCTCAGCGGGAGACCTACGAGCAGTACTTC

d_gene: -
abundance: few
v_gene: TRBV7-9
j_gene: TRBJ1-4
CDR3aa: CASSRLTGTYNEKLFF
CDR3nt: TGTGCCAGCAGCCGCTTAACCGGGACCTATAATGAAAAACTGTTTTTT

d_gene: -
abundance: few
v_gene: TRBV7-9
j_gene: TRBJ2-7
CDR3aa: CASSFYHGTSELYEQYF
CDR3nt: TGTGCCAGCAGCTTTTATCACGGGACCTCCGAGCTCTACGAGCAGTACTTC

d_gene: TRBD1
abundance: many
v_gene: TRBV12-3/TRBV12-4
j_gene: TRBJ2-5
CDR3aa: CASGRDSGQETQYF
CDR3nt: TGTGCCAGCGGCCGGGACAGTGGCCAAGAGACCCAGTACTTC

d_gene: -
abundance: -
v_gene: TRBV7-3
j_gene: TRBJ1-1
CDR3aa: CASSPGQGSSEAFF
CDR3nt: TGTGCCAGCAGCCCTGGCCAGGGATCGTCTGAAGCTTTCTTT

d_gene: -
abundance: -
v_gene: TRBV27
j_gene: TRBJ1-2
CDR3aa: CASSPQAVTTGYTF
CDR3nt: TGTGCCAGCAGTCCGCAGGCAGTCACTACTGGCTACACCTTC

d_gene: -
abundance: -
v_gene: TRBV6-5
j_gene: TRBJ1-5
CDR3aa: CASSYRERYQPQHF
CDR3nt: TGTGCCAGCAGTTACCGAGAAAGATATCAGCCCCAGCATTTT

d_gene: -
abundance: once
v_gene: TRBV9
j_gene: TRBJ2-5
CDR3aa: CASSGGSYQETQCF
CDR3nt: TGTGCCAGCAGCGGGGGGTCGTACCAAGAGACCCAGTGCTTC

d_gene: -
abundance: few
v_gene: TRBV12-3/TRBV12-4
j_gene: TRBJ2-3
CDR3aa: CASGVTSTDTQYF
CDR3nt: TGTGCCAGCGGGGTCACTTCAACAGATACGCAGTATTTT

d_gene: -
abundance: few
v_gene: TRBV9
j_gene: TRBJ2-3
CDR3aa: CASPGACTQYF
CDR3nt: TGTGCCAGTCCTGGGGCGTGCACGCAGTATTTT

d_gene: -
abundance: -
v_gene: TRBV5-1
j_gene: TRBJ2-5
CDR3aa: CASSIPTGVQETQYF
CDR3nt: TGCGCCAGCAGCATACCGACAGGAGTACAAGAGACCCAGTACTTC

d_gene: -
abundance: -
v_gene: TRBV6-6
j_gene: TRBJ1-1
CDR3aa: CASSYGGKGEAFF
CDR3nt: TGTGCCAGCAGTTACGGAGGGAAAGGTGAAGCTTTCTTT

d_gene: -
abundance: -
v_gene: TRBV6-6
j_gene: TRBJ1-1
CDR3aa: CASSYSISQGAEAFF
CDR3nt: TGTGCCAGCAGTTACTCAATTTCTCAAGGCGCTGAAGCTTTCTTT